The rows below give T cell receptor beta chains drawn from one sample of a study of beta chain features in type 1 diabetes. TCRdb's table, derived via immunoSEQ multiplex PCR, lists solely in-frame clones and lacks some. The table lists 150,000 to 180,000 clones, 8.1% of them singletons. The sequenced material came from central memory CD4+ T cells from blood. The receptors were sampled from a man aged 18 to 29 in good health. The CDR3 runs from the conserved cysteine through the conserved F or W. A D gene is named only where the DNA matches it firmly. Clone size is shown for a subset of rows, as once, few, many or a class of expanded clone.

TRBJ1-5	few	TRBV19	TRBD1	CASSPGEDRAQPQHF	TGTGCCAGTAGTCCAGGAGAGGACAGGGCTCAGCCCCAGCATTTT
TRBJ2-2	-	TRBV25-1	-	CASRRDTGSTGELFF	TGTGCCAGCAGGAGAGATACAGGGTCCACCGGGGAGCTGTTTTTT
TRBJ1-2	-	TRBV28	TRBD1	CASSLGTVTSYGYTF	TGTGCCAGCAGTTTAGGGACAGTTACCTCCTATGGCTACACCTTC
TRBJ2-7	few	TRBV30	TRBD1	CAWTHGTGLHEQYF	TGTGCCTGGACGCACGGGACAGGGCTCCACGAGCAGTACTTC
TRBJ2-1	-	TRBV2	TRBD1	CASSVDRGGDEQFF	TGTGCCAGCAGTGTAGACAGGGGAGGCGATGAGCAGTTCTTC
TRBJ2-5	few	TRBV20-1	-	CSASGQETQYF	TGCAGTGCTAGCGGGCAAGAGACCCAGTACTTC
TRBJ2-1	-	TRBV9	TRBD1	CASSATGDSYNEQFF	TGTGCCAGCAGCGCGACAGGGGACTCCTACAATGAGCAGTTCTTC
TRBJ2-1	few	TRBV7-6	-	CASSPQGGVRENEQFF	TGTGCCAGCAGCCCACAAGGGGGGGTTCGGGAAAATGAGCAGTTCTTC
TRBJ2-5	many	TRBV5-6	-	CASSFGPQATQYF	TGTGCCAGCAGCTTCGGTCCCCAGGCGACCCAGTACTTC
TRBJ2-5	few	TRBV7-9	TRBD2	CASTGGTSGRGPKETQYF	TGTGCCAGCACCGGCGGGACTAGCGGGAGAGGACCAAAAGAGACCCAGTACTTC
TRBJ2-5	-	TRBV2	-	CASSPTGRKETQYF	TGTGCCAGCAGCCCGACAGGACGGAAAGAGACCCAGTACTTC
TRBJ2-2	many	TRBV7-3	-	CASSSVPGELFF	TGTGCCAGCAGTTCCGTCCCCGGGGAGCTGTTTTTT
TRBJ2-1	-	TRBV6-1	TRBD1	CASSEVLMGQGGVGSYNEQFF	TGTGCCAGCAGTGAAGTCCTAATGGGACAGGGCGGCGTGGGCTCCTACAATGAGCAGTTCTTC
TRBJ1-2	-	TRBV5-4	-	CASSLEQRNYGYTF	TGTGCCAGCAGCTTGGAACAGAGAAACTATGGCTACACCTTC
TRBJ2-7	few	TRBV28	-	CAYGGESSYEQYF	TGTGCCTACGGGGGAGAAAGTTCCTACGAGCAGTACTTC
TRBJ2-7	few	TRBV6-1	TRBD2	CASSEALAGGDEQYF	TGTGCCAGCAGTGAAGCCCTAGCGGGAGGTGACGAGCAGTACTTC
TRBJ1-2	-	TRBV19	-	CASSYDRSYGYTF	TGTGCCAGTAGTTATGACAGGTCCTATGGCTACACCTTC
TRBJ2-5	many	TRBV19	-	CASSTPGSQETQYF	TGTGCCAGTAGTACGCCGGGAAGCCAAGAGACCCAGTACTTC
TRBJ2-4	few	TRBV29-1	-	CSVRGGPENIQYF	TGCAGCGTAAGGGGGGGCCCAGAAAACATTCAGTACTTC
TRBJ2-7	-	TRBV5-4	TRBD1	CASSLGDRAYEQYF	TGTGCCAGCAGCTTGGGGGACAGGGCCTACGAGCAGTACTTC
TRBJ1-1	few	TRBV28	-	CASSIIGVNTEAFF	TGTGCCAGCAGTATCATAGGGGTGAACACTGAAGCTTTCTTT
TRBJ2-7	-	TRBV19	TRBD1	CASTKGQGDYEQYF	TGTGCCAGTACCAAGGGACAGGGGGACTACGAGCAGTACTTC
TRBJ2-5	-	TRBV9	-	CASSVKETQYF	TGTGCCAGCAGCGTTAAAGAGACCCAGTACTTC
TRBJ2-1	-	TRBV30	-	CAWSVGARGYNEQFF	TGTGCCTGGAGCGTGGGGGCGAGAGGATACAATGAGCAGTTCTTC
TRBJ1-3	-	TRBV7-9	TRBD1	CASSLTGGSGNTIYF	TGTGCCAGCAGCTTAACAGGGGGCTCTGGAAACACCATATATTTT
TRBJ1-1	few	TRBV2	-	CASSEIGGTEAFF	TGTGCCAGCAGTGAAATCGGGGGCACTGAAGCTTTCTTT
TRBJ2-5	-	TRBV7-8	-	CASSPDRKETQYF	TGTGCCAGCAGCCCGGACAGAAAGGAGACCCAGTACTTC
TRBJ2-7	many	TRBV7-2	-	CASSLVASSASYEQYF	TGTGCCAGCAGCTTAGTGGCTAGCTCCGCCTCCTACGAGCAGTACTTC
TRBJ2-1	-	TRBV4-2	-	CASSREEGASSEQFF	TGTGCCAGCAGCCGGGAGGAGGGGGCGAGTAGTGAGCAGTTCTTC
TRBJ1-2	-	TRBV28	-	CASSSPDMALDGYTF	TGTGCCAGCAGTTCCCCTGACATGGCCCTGGATGGCTACACCTTC
TRBJ1-2	-	TRBV5-4	TRBD1	CASRGQGWSWDYGYTF	TGTGCCAGCCGCGGACAGGGGTGGAGTTGGGACTATGGCTACACCTTC
TRBJ2-7	few	TRBV6-6	TRBD1	CASSKMTGSEQYF	TGTGCCAGCAGCAAAATGACAGGGAGCGAGCAGTACTTC
TRBJ1-2	few	TRBV12-5	TRBD1	CASGTGNRGRNYGYTF	TGTGCTAGTGGTACAGGCAACAGGGGGCGGAACTATGGCTACACCTTC
TRBJ2-2	many	TRBV7-3	-	CASSLSSGRMSTGELFF	TGTGCCAGCAGCTTAAGTTCTGGTCGAATGAGTACCGGGGAGCTGTTTTTT
TRBJ2-2	many	TRBV5-1	-	CASSLTIVDGELFF	TGCGCCAGCAGCCTGACTATCGTTGACGGGGAGCTGTTTTTT
TRBJ1-4	-	TRBV28	TRBD1	CASSLHGTGNEKLFF	TGTGCCAGCAGCCTACACGGGACAGGGAATGAAAAACTGTTTTTT
TRBJ2-4	many	TRBV6-1	TRBD1	CASSEGLYRGRQNIQYF	TGTGCCAGCAGTGAAGGCCTATACAGGGGAAGGCAAAACATTCAGTACTTC
TRBJ2-1	-	TRBV28	TRBD2	CASRSGGLADNEQFF	TGTGCCAGCAGGTCCGGCGGGCTAGCGGACAATGAGCAGTTCTTC
TRBJ2-3	few	TRBV30	TRBD2	CAWSLGLAGGPRTDTQYF	TGTGCCTGGAGTCTCGGACTAGCGGGAGGGCCGCGCACAGATACGCAGTATTTT
TRBJ2-7	few	TRBV30	-	CAWKPLSPFYEQYF	TGTGCCTGGAAGCCCCTCTCTCCCTTCTACGAGCAGTACTTC
TRBJ1-1	few	TRBV9	TRBD1	CASSQKQGPDTEAFF	TGTGCCAGCAGCCAAAAACAGGGGCCGGACACTGAAGCTTTCTTT
TRBJ1-5	few	TRBV14	-	CASSQGGGPGQPQHF	TGTGCCAGCAGCCAAGGCGGGGGGCCTGGTCAGCCCCAGCATTTT
TRBJ2-7	-	TRBV6-6	-	CASSRRQERSYEQYF	TGTGCCAGCAGTCGTAGACAGGAACGTAGCTACGAGCAGTACTTC
TRBJ2-7	-	TRBV30	-	CAWSGAREQYF	TGTGCCTGGAGTGGGGCCCGCGAGCAGTACTTC
TRBJ1-1	-	TRBV30	-	CAWSVGGRNSEAFF	TGTGCCTGGAGTGTCGGGGGAAGGAACAGTGAAGCTTTCTTT
TRBJ1-1	-	TRBV6-1	-	CASSRTADTEAFF	TGTGCCAGCAGTCGGACAGCAGACACTGAAGCTTTCTTT
TRBJ2-7	-	TRBV6-6	TRBD1	CASSGTGSLYEQYF	TGTGCCAGCAGTGGGACAGGTTCGTTGTACGAGCAGTACTTC
TRBJ2-7	-	TRBV28	TRBD2	CASSLLSGGDEQYF	TGTGCCAGCAGTTTATTAAGCGGGGGCGACGAGCAGTACTTC
TRBJ2-7	many	TRBV7-2	-	CASSLLDSYEQYF	TGTGCCAGCAGCTTATTGGACAGCTACGAGCAGTACTTC
TRBJ2-1	few	TRBV19	TRBD1	CASSIGQGSYNEQFF	TGTGCCAGTAGCATTGGACAGGGCTCCTACAATGAGCAGTTCTTC
TRBJ2-1	few	TRBV4-1	TRBD2	CASSPKGTIYNEQFF	TGCGCCAGCAGCCCCAAGGGGACTATCTACAATGAGCAGTTCTTC
TRBJ1-6	few	TRBV7-3	-	CASSLAADNSPLHF	TGTGCCAGCAGCTTGGCAGCGGACAATTCACCCCTCCACTTT
TRBJ2-7	few	TRBV2	TRBD2	CASRPGLAVYEQYF	TGTGCCAGCAGACCGGGACTAGCAGTCTACGAGCAGTACTTC
TRBJ2-7	few	TRBV11-3	TRBD1	CASSWGQGREQYF	TGTGCCAGCAGCTGGGGACAGGGACGCGAGCAGTACTTC